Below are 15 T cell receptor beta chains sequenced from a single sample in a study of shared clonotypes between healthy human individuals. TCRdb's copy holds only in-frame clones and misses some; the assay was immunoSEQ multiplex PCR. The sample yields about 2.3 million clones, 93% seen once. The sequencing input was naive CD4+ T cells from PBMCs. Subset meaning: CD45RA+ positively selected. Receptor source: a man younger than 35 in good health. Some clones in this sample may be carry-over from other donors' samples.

The CDR3 region is CASSPAHEGDEQFF. As DNA, the CDR3 is TGTGCCAGCAGCCCGGCTCACGAGGGCGATGAGCAGTTCTTC. This chain connects TRBV11-3 to TRBJ2-1; TRBD2 is a possible D gene (5 bases). V was cut by 5 bases and J by 8 bases, with 16 bases left in between. Per the germline V gene, CDR1 is SGHNT and CDR2 is YENEEA. The CDR3 extends over 14 amino acids. The full variable domain, in which reference TRBV11-3 and TRBJ2-1 provide the parts outside the CDR3, is EAGVVQSPRYKIIEKKQPVAFWCNPISGHNTLYWYLQNLGQGPELLIRYENEEAVDDSQLPKDRFSAERLKGVDSTLKIQPAELGDSAVYLCASSPAHEGDEQFFGPGTRLTVL.

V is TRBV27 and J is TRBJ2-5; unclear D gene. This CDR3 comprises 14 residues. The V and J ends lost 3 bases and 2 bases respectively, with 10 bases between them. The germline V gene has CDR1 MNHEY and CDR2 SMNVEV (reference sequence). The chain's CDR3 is CASSFLPLQETQYF. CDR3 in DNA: TGTGCCAGCAGTTTCCTGCCCTTACAAGAGACCCAGTACTTC.

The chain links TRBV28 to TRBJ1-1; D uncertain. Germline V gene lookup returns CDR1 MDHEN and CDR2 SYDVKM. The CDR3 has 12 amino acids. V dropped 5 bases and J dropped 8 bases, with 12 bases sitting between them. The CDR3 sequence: CASSKLASEAFF. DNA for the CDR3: TGTGCCAGCAGTAAACTAGCCTCGGAAGCTTTCTTT.

CDR3 in amino acids: CAWSNAPPPGEKLFF. CDR3 bases: TGTGCCTGGTCCAACGCTCCCCCTCCAGGTGAAAAACTGTTTTTT. This chain connects TRBV30 to TRBJ1-4; no firm D call. This CDR3 contains 15 residues. Germline CDR1 and CDR2: GTSNPN and SVGIG (reference sequence). Between the trimmed V and J ends, which lost 5 bases and 7 bases, there was a span of 20 bases.

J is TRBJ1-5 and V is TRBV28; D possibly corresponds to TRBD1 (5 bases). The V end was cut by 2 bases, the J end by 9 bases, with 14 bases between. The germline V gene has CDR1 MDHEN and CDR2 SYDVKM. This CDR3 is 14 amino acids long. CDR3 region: CASSLGPGSGPQHF. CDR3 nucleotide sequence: TGTGCCAGCAGTTTAGGCCCAGGGTCGGGGCCCCAGCATTTT. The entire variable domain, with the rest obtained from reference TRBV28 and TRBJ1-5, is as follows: DVKVTQSSRYLVKRTGEKVFLECVQDMDHENMFWYRQDPGLGLRLIYFSYDVKMKEKGDIPEGYSVSREKKERFSLILESASTNQTSMYLCASSLGPGSGPQHFGDGTRLSIL.

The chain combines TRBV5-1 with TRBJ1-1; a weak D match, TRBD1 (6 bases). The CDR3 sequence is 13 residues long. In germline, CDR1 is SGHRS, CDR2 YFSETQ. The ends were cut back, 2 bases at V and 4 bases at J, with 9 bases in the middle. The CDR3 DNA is TGCGCCAGCAGCTTCGGGACACCCACTGAAGCTTTCTTT. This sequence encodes CASSFGTPTEAFF.

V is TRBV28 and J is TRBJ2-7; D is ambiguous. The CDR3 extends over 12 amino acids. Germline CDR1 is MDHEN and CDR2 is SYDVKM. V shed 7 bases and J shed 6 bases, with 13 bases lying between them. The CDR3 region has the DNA TGTGCCAGCACCCTATTGGGCTCCGAGCAGTACTTC. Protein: CASTLLGSEQYF.

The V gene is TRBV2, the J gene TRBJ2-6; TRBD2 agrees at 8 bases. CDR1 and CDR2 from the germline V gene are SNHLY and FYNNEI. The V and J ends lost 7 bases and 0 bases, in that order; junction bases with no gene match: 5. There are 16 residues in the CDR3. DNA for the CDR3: TGTGCCAGCACGGGGGGGAAGGTCTCTGGGGCCAACGTCCTGACTTTC. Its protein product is CASTGGKVSGANVLTF.

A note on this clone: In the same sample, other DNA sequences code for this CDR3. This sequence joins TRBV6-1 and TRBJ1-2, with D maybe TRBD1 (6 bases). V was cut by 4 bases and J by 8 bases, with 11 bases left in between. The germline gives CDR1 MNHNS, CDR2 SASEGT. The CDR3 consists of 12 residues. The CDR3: CASSATGYGYTF. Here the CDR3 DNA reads TGTGCCAGCAGTGCCACAGGGTACGGCTACACCTTC.

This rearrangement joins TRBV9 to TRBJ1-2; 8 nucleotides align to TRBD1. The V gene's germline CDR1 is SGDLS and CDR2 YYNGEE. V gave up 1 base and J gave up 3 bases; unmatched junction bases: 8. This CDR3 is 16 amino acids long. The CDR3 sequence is CASSVSRDRYHYGYTF. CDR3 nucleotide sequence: TGTGCCAGCAGCGTATCACGGGACAGGTACCACTATGGCTACACCTTC.

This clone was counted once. The CDR3 bases are TGTGCCAGCAGCGTAGCGGAGGGGGGCTACAATGAGCAGTTCTTC. Translating gives CASSVAEGGYNEQFF. This rearrangement joins TRBV9 to TRBJ2-1, with D perhaps matching TRBD1 or TRBD2 (6 bases each). CDR3 length: 15 residues. Trimming removed 0 bases at V and 3 bases at J, with 10 bases between. Germline V gives CDR1 SGDLS, CDR2 YYNGEE.

The CDR3 DNA reads TGTGCCAGCAGTGACTCGCCTCTAGGGGGGTACATAATGGTAATCACTAATGAAAAACTGTTTTTT. As protein: CASSDSPLGGYIMVITNEKLFF. The chain employs TRBV6-4 and TRBJ1-4; TRBD1 is a possible D gene (6 bases). The germline CDR1 and CDR2 sequences are MRHNA and SNTAGT. V shed 0 bases and J shed 2 bases, with 28 bases lying between them. The CDR3 consists of 22 residues.

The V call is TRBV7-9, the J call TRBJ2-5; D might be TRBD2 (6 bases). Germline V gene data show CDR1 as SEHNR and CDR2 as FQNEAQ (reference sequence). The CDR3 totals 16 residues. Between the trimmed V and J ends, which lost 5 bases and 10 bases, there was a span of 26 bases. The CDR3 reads CASSPKGGGVLSIQYF. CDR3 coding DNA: TGTGCCAGCAGCCCGAAGGGAGGAGGGGTCCTAAGTATCCAGTACTTC.

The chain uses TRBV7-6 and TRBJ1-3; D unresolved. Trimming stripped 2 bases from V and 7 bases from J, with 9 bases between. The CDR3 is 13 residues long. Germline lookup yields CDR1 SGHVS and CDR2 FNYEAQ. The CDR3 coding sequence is TGTGCCAGCAGCTTATTTTCCGGGAACACCATATATTTT. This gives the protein CASSLFSGNTIYF.

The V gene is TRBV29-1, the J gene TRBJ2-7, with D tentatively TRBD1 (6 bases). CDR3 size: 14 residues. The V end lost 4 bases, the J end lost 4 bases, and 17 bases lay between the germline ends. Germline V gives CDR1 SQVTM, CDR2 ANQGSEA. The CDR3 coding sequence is TGCAGCGTTGGGGGCCAGGGGAAGCTTTACGAGCAGTACTTC. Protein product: CSVGGQGKLYEQYF.